This T cell receptor (beta chain) comes out of a study of T cell changes during pregnancy in multiple sclerosis. There are 13 residues in the CDR3. V dropped 3 bases and J dropped 0 bases, with 6 bases sitting between them. The germline V gene has CDR1 PRHDT and CDR2 FYEKMQ (reference sequence). Data came from immunoSEQ multiplex PCR; TCRdb stores just in-frame clones and leaves some out. This table holds about 59,000 clones, about 94% found once. The receptor was isolated from a female donor with multiple sclerosis, enrolled in a pregnancy study. Sequences were derived from CD8+ T cells from peripheral blood mononuclear cells, sampled in the third trimester of pregnancy. The chain recombines TRBV13 with TRBJ2-7; TRBD2 is a possible D gene (6 bases). This chain's CDR3 is CASSLGGSYEQYF. The DNA for the CDR3 is TGTGCCAGCAGCTTGGGAGGCTCCTACGAGCAGTACTTC.